This TCR beta chain comes out of a study of T cell responses to AZD1222 COVID-19 vaccine. Second-dose recipients at about 4 or about 12 weeks were treated as one pooled group. A note on this clone: The antigen is unknown.

Findings and caveats of the study: Nearly half of spike-specific TCRs reportedly target variant regions that are unmutated in the B.1.351 and B.1.1.7 variants. White British donors predominated, females outnumbered males, and clonal diversity was possibly underestimated. Baseline seropositivity occurred in only six or seven AZD1222 recipients.

Here immunoSEQ multiplex PCR was the method, and the copy in TCRdb shows in-frame clones only, minus some. The table shows about 75,000 clones, with about nine tenths occurring only once. Germline loops: CDR1 SNHLY, CDR2 FYNNEI. This CDR3 contains 14 residues. Trimming left V 8 bases short and J 0 bases short, with 11 bases between. This receptor was taken from an adult who received the AZD1222 COVID-19 vaccine. The chain combines TRBV2 with TRBJ2-1, with D possibly matching TRBD1 (6 bases). The material sequenced was peripheral blood, taken 28 days after the second AZD1222 dose. The CDR3 bases are TGTGCCAGCGGGAAGACAGGCTCCTACAATGAGCAGTTCTTC. It codes for CASGKTGSYNEQFF.